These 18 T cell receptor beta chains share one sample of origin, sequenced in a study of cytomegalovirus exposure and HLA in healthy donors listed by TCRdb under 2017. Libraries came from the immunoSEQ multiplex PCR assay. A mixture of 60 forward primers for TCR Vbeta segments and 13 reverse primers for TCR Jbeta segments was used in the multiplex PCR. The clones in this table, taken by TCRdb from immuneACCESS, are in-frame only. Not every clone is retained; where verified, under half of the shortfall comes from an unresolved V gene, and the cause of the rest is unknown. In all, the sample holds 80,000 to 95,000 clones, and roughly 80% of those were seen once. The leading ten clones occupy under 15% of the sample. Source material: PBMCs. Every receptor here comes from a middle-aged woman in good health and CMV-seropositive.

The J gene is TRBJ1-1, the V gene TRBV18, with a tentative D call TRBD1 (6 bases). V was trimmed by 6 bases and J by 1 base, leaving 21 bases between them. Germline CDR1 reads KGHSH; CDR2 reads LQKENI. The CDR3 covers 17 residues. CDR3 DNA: TGTGCCAGCTCGCTTAACAACCCGACAGGTTCGAACACTGAAGCTTTCTTT. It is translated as CASSLNNPTGSNTEAFF.

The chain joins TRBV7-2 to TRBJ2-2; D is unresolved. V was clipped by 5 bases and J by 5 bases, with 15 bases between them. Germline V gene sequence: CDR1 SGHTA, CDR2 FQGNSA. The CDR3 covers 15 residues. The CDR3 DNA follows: TGTGCCAGCAGCCATTACGGAGTCCTTACCGGGGAGCTGTTTTTT. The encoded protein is CASSHYGVLTGELFF.

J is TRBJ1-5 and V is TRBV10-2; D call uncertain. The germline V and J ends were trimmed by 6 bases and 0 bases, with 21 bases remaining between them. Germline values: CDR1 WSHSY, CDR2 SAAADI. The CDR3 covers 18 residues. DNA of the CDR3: TGCGCCAGCAGCGATGACTACGGTGGAGGGTATAGCAATCAGCCCCAGCATTTT. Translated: CASSDDYGGGYSNQPQHF.

The CDR3: CATSLRGQSTDTQYF. Written as DNA, the CDR3 is TGTGCCACCAGCCTACGCGGGCAGAGCACAGATACGCAGTATTTT. The V call is TRBV15, the J call TRBJ2-3, with a weak D call TRBD2 (5 bases). The CDR3 has 15 residues. V was pared by 5 bases and J by 0 bases, with 12 bases between. Germline V gene lookup returns CDR1 LNHNV and CDR2 YYDKDF (reference sequence).

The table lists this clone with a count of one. The CDR3 region has the DNA TGTGCCAGCAGTTTGGAGGCCCCTAGTGGGGGCTACACCTTC. Its protein product is CASSLEAPSGGYTF. The V call is TRBV28, the J call TRBJ1-2; D not resolved. The CDR3 runs 14 residues. Germline V gene sequence: CDR1 MDHEN, CDR2 SYDVKM. Trimming took 3 bases from V and 8 from J, leaving 16 bases between them.

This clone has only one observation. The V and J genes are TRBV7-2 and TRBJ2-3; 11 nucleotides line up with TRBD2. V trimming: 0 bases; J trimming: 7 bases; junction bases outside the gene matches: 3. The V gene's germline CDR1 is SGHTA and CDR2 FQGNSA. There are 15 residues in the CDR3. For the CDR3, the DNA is TGTGCCAGCAGCTTAGCGGGACTAGCGGCCTATACGCAGTATTTT. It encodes CASSLAGLAAYTQYF.

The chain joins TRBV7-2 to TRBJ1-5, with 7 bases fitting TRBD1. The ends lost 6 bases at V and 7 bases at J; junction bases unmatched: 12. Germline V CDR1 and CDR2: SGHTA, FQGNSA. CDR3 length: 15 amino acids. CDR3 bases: TGTGCCAGCAGTTGGACAGGAGGGCCTTTCCAGCCCCAGCATTTT. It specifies CASSWTGGPFQPQHF.

The CDR3 DNA is TGTGCCATCAGTGAGTCGAGGACGGGGGGGCAGGAGCAGTACTTC. It specifies CAISESRTGGQEQYF. V gene TRBV10-3 combines with J gene TRBJ2-7; 8 bases match TRBD2. Per the germline V gene, CDR1 is ENHRY and CDR2 is SYGVKD. This CDR3 has 15 amino acids. V was pared by 0 bases and J by 7 bases, with 8 bases of the junction left unmatched.

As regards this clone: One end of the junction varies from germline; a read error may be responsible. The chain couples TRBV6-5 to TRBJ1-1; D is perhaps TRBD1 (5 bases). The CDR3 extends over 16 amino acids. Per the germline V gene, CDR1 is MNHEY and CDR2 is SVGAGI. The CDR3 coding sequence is TGTGCCAGCAGTCACTCTTATAGGGGTATGAACACTGAAGCTTTCTTT. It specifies CASSHSYRGMNTEAFF.

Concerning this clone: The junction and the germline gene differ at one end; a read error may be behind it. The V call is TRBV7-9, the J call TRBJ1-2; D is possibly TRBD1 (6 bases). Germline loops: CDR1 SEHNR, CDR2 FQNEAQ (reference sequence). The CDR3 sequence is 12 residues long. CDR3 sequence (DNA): TGTTCCAGCAGCAAACAGGGTACTGGCTACACCTTC. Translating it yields CSSSKQGTGYTF.

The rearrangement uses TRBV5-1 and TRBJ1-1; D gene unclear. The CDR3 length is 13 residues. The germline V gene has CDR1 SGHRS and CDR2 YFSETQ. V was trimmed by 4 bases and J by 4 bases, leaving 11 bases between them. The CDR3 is CASSPAGGTEAFF. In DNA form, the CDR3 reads TGCGCCAGCAGCCCTGCAGGAGGCACTGAAGCTTTCTTT.

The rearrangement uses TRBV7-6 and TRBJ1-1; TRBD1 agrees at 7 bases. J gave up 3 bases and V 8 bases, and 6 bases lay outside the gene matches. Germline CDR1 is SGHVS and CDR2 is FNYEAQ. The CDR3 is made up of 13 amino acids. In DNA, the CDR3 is TGTGCCAGCTCGGGACAGCCTTACACTGAAGCTTTCTTT. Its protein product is CASSGQPYTEAFF.

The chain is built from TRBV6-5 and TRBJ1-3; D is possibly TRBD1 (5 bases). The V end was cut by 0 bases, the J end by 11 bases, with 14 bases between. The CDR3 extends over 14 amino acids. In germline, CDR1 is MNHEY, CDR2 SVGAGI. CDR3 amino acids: CASSYSVGGEAIYF. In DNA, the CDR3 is TGTGCCAGCAGTTACTCGGTCGGGGGAGAGGCCATATATTTT.

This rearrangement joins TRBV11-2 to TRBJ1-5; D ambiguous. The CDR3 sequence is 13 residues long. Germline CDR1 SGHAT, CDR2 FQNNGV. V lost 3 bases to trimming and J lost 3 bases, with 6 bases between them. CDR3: CASSFGYNQPQHF. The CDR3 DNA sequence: TGTGCCAGCAGCTTCGGGTACAATCAGCCCCAGCATTTT.

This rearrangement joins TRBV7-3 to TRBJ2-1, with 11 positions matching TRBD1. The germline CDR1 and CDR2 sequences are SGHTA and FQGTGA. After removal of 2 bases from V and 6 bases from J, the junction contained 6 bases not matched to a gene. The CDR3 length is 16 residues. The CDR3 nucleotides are TGTGCCAGCAGCTTATCGGGGACAGGGGGTGGCAATGAGCAGTTCTTC. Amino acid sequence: CASSLSGTGGGNEQFF.

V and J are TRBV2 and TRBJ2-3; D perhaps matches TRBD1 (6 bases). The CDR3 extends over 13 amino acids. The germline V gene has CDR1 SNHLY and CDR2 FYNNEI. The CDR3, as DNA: TGTGGGATAGGGGGATATAGCACAGATACGCAGTATTTT. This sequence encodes CGIGGYSTDTQYF. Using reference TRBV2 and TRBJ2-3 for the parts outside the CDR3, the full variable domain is EPEVTQTPSHQVTQMGQEVILRCVPISNHLYFYWYRQILGQKVEFLVSFYNNEISEKSEIFDDQFSVERPDGSNFTLKIRSTKLEDSAMYFCGIGGYSTDTQYFGPGTRLTVL.

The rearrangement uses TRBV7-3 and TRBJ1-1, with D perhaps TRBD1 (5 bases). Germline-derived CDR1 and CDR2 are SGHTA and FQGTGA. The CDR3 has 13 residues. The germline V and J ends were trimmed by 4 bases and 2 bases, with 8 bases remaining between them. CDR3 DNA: TGTGCCAGCAGCTCCGGACAAAACACTGAAGCTTTCTTT. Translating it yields CASSSGQNTEAFF.

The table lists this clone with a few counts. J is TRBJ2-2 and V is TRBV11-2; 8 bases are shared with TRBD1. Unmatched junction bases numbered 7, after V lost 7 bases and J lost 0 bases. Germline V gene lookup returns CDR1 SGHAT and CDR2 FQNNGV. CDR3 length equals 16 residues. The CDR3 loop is CASIRVQGANTGELFF. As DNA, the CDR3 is TGTGCCAGCATCAGAGTACAGGGGGCGAACACCGGGGAGCTGTTTTTT.